The TCR beta chain described here comes from a study of tissue T cells after allogeneic stem cell transplantation. Time point: mouse harvest day 14 after allogeneic transplant. Mouse grafts combined 10^7 T-cell-depleted bone marrow cells with 10^6 splenic CD5+ T cells. A few counts support this clone. Gene names are mouse gene names. The assay was immunoSEQ multiplex PCR, and TCRdb's table has in-frame clones only and misses some. This sample has 5,500 to 8,500 clones, with around a third found just once. The TCR comes from a female BALB/c mouse given C57BL/6 T cells with graft-versus-host disease after an allogeneic hematopoietic cell transplant. The sequenced sample was skin.

CDR3 DNA (partial): TGCTCCAGCAGTCAGGGTAACACAGAAGTCTTC. Translated, it gives CSSSQGNTEVF. The CDR3 in its entirety is CSSSQGNTEVFF. The gene calls are TRBV23 and TRBJ1-1. The CDR3 end lies 1 residue beyond the end of the read and is filled in from the germline J gene. This CDR3 spans 12 amino acids. Germline V gives CDR1 KGHTA, CDR2 FQNQQP.